Shown below are 20 T cell receptor beta chains from a single sample sequenced in a study of a mutant IDH1 vaccine in newly diagnosed glioma. As to time point: week 35, safety follow-up. All doses held 300 ug of mutant IDH1 20-mer peptide, with topical imiquimod. Profiled with immunoSEQ multiplex PCR; TCRdb holds only in-frame clones, not every one. The sample contains around 30,000 clones, about four fifths of which appear only once. Their specific antigens are unknown. The sequencing here drew on PBMCs, taken from a glioma patient whose treatment included an IDH1 peptide vaccine. The source of these receptors is a man between 35 and 55 years old with glioma. Some clones in this sample may be carry-over from other donors' samples.

This clone was detected only once. The chain joins TRBV5-1 to TRBJ2-2; TRBD1 is a possible D gene (6 bases). The V and J ends lost 0 bases and 3 bases respectively, with 12 bases between them. Germline V gene lookup returns CDR1 SGHRS and CDR2 YFSETQ. This CDR3 is 16 amino acids long. CDR3 DNA sequence: TGCGCCAGCAGCTTGGCTAACAGGGTCGACACCGGGGAGCTGTTTTTT. Translating gives CASSLANRVDTGELFF.

The chain joins TRBV6-6 to TRBJ2-5, with 7 bases aligning to TRBD1. This CDR3 comprises 11 residues. Germline CDR1 is MNHNY and CDR2 is SVGAGI (reference sequence). V trimming: 8 bases; J trimming: 3 bases; junction bases outside the gene matches: 0. The CDR3 nucleotides are TGTGCCAGCGGGACAGAAGAGACCCAGTACTTC. Translated: CASGTEETQYF.

In nucleotides, the CDR3 is TGTGCCAGCAGTCAGGGGGGGCTAGGAAACACCATATATTTT. It specifies CASSQGGLGNTIYF. The rearrangement uses TRBV6-5 and TRBJ1-3; TRBD1 matches 7 bases. CDR1 is MNHEY and CDR2 is SVGAGI in the germline V gene. J lost 4 bases, V lost 5 bases, and 5 bases had no gene match. This CDR3 contains 14 residues.

The rearrangement joins TRBV5-1 to TRBJ1-1; D is undetermined. With 9 bases removed from V and 3 bases from J, the gap between germline ends came to 18 bases. This CDR3 is built from 14 residues. The germline CDR1 and CDR2 sequences are SGHRS and YFSETQ. This CDR3 is CATRIGPADTEAFF. CDR3 sequence (DNA): TGCGCCACCCGAATCGGTCCGGCCGACACTGAAGCTTTCTTT.

V gene TRBV10-2 combines with J gene TRBJ2-7; D gene unclear. Germline CDR1 reads WSHSY; CDR2 reads SAAADI. Trimming removed 10 bases at V and 2 bases at J, with 21 bases between. The CDR3 length is 15 residues. CDR3 bases: TGCGCCACCAACCCTGCTGCGAGCGTGGCCTACGAGCAGTACTTC. Amino acid sequence: CATNPAASVAYEQYF.

The chain carries TRBV5-8 and TRBJ1-2; D is unclear. The CDR3 is 11 amino acids. Trimming stripped 0 bases from V and 7 bases from J, with 4 bases between. Per the germline V gene, CDR1 is SGHTS and CDR2 is YDEGEE. The CDR3 protein is CASSLGVGYTF. The CDR3 nucleotides read TGTGCCAGCAGCTTGGGAGTTGGCTACACCTTC.

This clone came up a few times. This chain connects TRBV7-9 to TRBJ1-5; D might be TRBD1 (5 bases). V was pared by 5 bases and J by 6 bases, with 11 bases between. CDR1 SEHNR and CDR2 FQNEAQ come from the germline V gene (reference sequence). The CDR3 covers 13 residues. The CDR3 spells CASSPGGGQPQHF. As DNA, the CDR3 is TGTGCCAGCAGCCCCGGGGGGGGTCAGCCCCAGCATTTT.

This sequence joins TRBV5-8 and TRBJ2-3; the D is unclear. Germline CDR1 and CDR2: SGHTS and YDEGEE. Between the trimmed V and J ends, which lost 2 bases and 2 bases, there was a span of 9 bases. The CDR3 is made up of 14 amino acids. For the CDR3, the DNA is TGTGCCAGCAGCTTAGGGCCGAACACAGATACGCAGTATTTT. Translating gives CASSLGPNTDTQYF.

V and J are TRBV30 and TRBJ2-3; D is ambiguous. The CDR3 is made up of 13 amino acids. Trimming left V 4 bases short and J 5 bases short, with 13 bases between. Germline loops: CDR1 GTSNPN, CDR2 SVGIG (reference sequence). The CDR3 nucleotides read TGTGCCTGGAAGGGTGGCAGGAGAGATACGCAGTATTTT. The encoded protein is CAWKGGRRDTQYF.

The chain carries TRBV29-1 and TRBJ2-3; D may be TRBD2 (7 bases). The CDR3 spans 13 residues. V gave up 5 bases and J gave up 2 bases, with 11 bases separating them. Germline CDR1 is SQVTM and CDR2 is ANQGSEA. CDR3 loop: CSVWRGPTDTQYF. The CDR3 region has the DNA TGCAGCGTTTGGCGGGGGCCCACAGATACGCAGTATTTT.

The J gene is TRBJ1-2, the V gene TRBV6-5, with D possibly being TRBD1 (5 bases). V was clipped by 0 bases and J by 5 bases, with 10 bases between them. Germline lookup yields CDR1 MNHEY and CDR2 SVGAGI. The CDR3 length is 14 residues. As DNA, the CDR3 is TGTGCCAGCAGTTACTCGGGGACCTTATATGGCTACACCTTC. This translates into CASSYSGTLYGYTF.

The genes are TRBV2 and TRBJ1-5; no clear D gene. CDR1 SNHLY and CDR2 FYNNEI come from the germline V gene. V gave up 8 bases and J gave up 0 bases, with 11 bases separating them. The CDR3 runs to 14 residues. CDR3 region: CASRTQYSNQPQHF. CDR3 DNA sequence: TGTGCCAGCCGGACTCAATATAGCAATCAGCCCCAGCATTTT.

V usage is TRBV29-1 and J usage is TRBJ2-3, with TRBD2 as a possible D gene (6 bases). The CDR3 consists of 15 residues. CDR1 is SQVTM and CDR2 is ANQGSEA in the germline V gene. The V gene lost 3 bases and the J gene lost 0 bases, with 13 bases spanning the gap. CDR3 amino acids: CSVDGGELSTDTQYF. CDR3 coding DNA: TGCAGCGTTGACGGCGGGGAGCTTAGCACAGATACGCAGTATTTT.

The gene calls are TRBV27 and TRBJ1-4; TRBD1 is a possible D gene (6 bases). Trimming took 5 bases from V and 7 from J, leaving 14 bases between them. This CDR3 is built from 14 residues. CDR1 and CDR2 (germline): MNHEY, SMNVEV (reference sequence). Here the CDR3 reads CASSHRVMGEKLFF. In DNA form, the CDR3 reads TGTGCCAGCAGTCACAGGGTGATGGGTGAAAAACTGTTTTTT.

The rearrangement links TRBV6-5 to TRBJ1-2; tentatively, D is TRBD1 (5 bases). The CDR3 contains 13 residues. Trimming cost V 5 bases and J 4 bases, with 11 bases left between them. The germline CDR1 and CDR2 sequences are MNHEY and SVGAGI. CDR3 sequence reads: CASSAQGSYGYTF. CDR3 bases: TGTGCCAGCAGTGCGCAGGGTAGCTATGGCTACACCTTC.

This clone was observed a single time. Additional DNA sequences in this sample encode the identical CDR3. This rearrangement joins TRBV5-1 to TRBJ1-2; 7 positions agree with TRBD1. With 0 bases clipped from V and 2 bases from J, the junction kept 4 bases outside the gene matches. CDR1 and CDR2 (germline): SGHRS, YFSETQ. CDR3 length equals 15 residues. The CDR3 nucleotides read TGCGCCAGCAGCTTGGGGACAGGAGAAAACTATGGCTACACCTTC. This translates into CASSLGTGENYGYTF.

The V call is TRBV19, the J call TRBJ1-1; tentative D call: TRBD1 (5 bases). Deletions cut 1 base from V and 1 base from J, with 10 bases between. The CDR3 has 15 residues. CDR1 and CDR2 from the germline V gene are LNHDA and SQIVND (reference sequence). The CDR3 sequence is CASSIGGVKNTEAFF. The CDR3 nucleotides are TGTGCCAGTAGTATAGGGGGGGTTAAGAACACTGAAGCTTTCTTT.

The chain joins TRBV7-2 to TRBJ2-5; 15 bases align to TRBD2. Germline V gene data show CDR1 as SGHTA and CDR2 as FQGNSA. This CDR3 has 16 residues. Losses at the gene ends were 5 bases for V and 1 base for J; bases not matched to a gene: 2. CDR3 DNA sequence: TGTGCCAGCAGCGAGGGACTAGCGGGGGGCCAAGAGACCCAGTACTTC. Translated, it gives CASSEGLAGGQETQYF.

The chain couples TRBV5-6 to TRBJ2-3; D remains ambiguous. CDR1 and CDR2 (germline): SGHDT, YYEEEE. CDR3 size: 16 residues. Between the trimmed V and J ends, which lost 4 bases and 1 base, there was a span of 16 bases. Here the CDR3 reads CASSRSLGSGTDTQYF. CDR3 nucleotide sequence: TGTGCCAGCAGCCGCTCACTGGGGTCTGGCACAGATACGCAGTATTTT.

The V gene is TRBV6-1, the J gene TRBJ1-1; maybe TRBD1 (5 bases). Trimming pared 4 bases from V and 6 bases from J, leaving 15 bases between. This CDR3 region has 14 residues. Germline V CDR1 and CDR2: MNHNS, SASEGT. CDR3 DNA sequence: TGTGCCAGCAGTGGGAGAGGGGTGGTGGCTGAAGCTTTCTTT. Its translation: CASSGRGVVAEAFF.